Here is one T cell receptor (beta chain) with its context. Its matching antigen is unknown. The CDR3 length is 17 residues. V gave up 4 bases and J gave up 3 bases; unmatched junction bases: 8. CDR1 and CDR2 from the germline V gene are SGHRS and YFSETQ. This entry is derived from a study of type 1 regulatory T cells. TCRdb independently ran MiXCR on the reads; one entry per CDR3 protein. Here the sample spans tens of thousands of distinct CDR3 sequences, roughly 60% being singletons. The clonotype was recovered from a human donor in good health. This chain joins TRBV5-1 and TRBJ2-6; the match to TRBD1 covers 9 bases. The sample was cultured non-Tr1 T cells, either the whole culture or a sorted T cell fraction (not recorded which). The CDR3 spells CASSRTGVLVGANVLTF. The CDR3 DNA reads as TGCGCCAGCAGCCGGACAGGGGTTCTTGTTGGGGCCAACGTCCTGACTTTC. Drawing the rest from reference TRBV5-1 and TRBJ2-6, the complete variable domain is KAGVTQTPRYLIKTRGQQVTLSCSPISGHRSVSWYQQTPGQGLQFLFEYFSETQRNKGNFPGRFSGRQFSNSRSEMNVSTLELGDSALYLCASSRTGVLVGANVLTFGAGSRLTVL.